This T cell receptor beta chain emerged from a study of regulatory T cells in long-lasting Graves disease. Assembly of TCR beta libraries relied on iRepertoire HTBI primers together with Arm-PCR of CDR3 regions. A single record per CDR3 protein comes from TCRdb applying MiXCR to the multiplex PCR reads. The sample has some 350,000 distinct CDR3 sequences, around 15% seen once; the top ten hold 20% to 25%. Time point described: newly diagnosed GD, antithyroid drugs for less than 3 months. From PBMCs, RNA was extracted and then used to make the TCR library. V was clipped by 3 bases and J by 10 bases; unmatched bases: 8. The CDR3 consists of 14 residues. The germline CDR1 and CDR2 sequences are DFQATT and SNEGSKA (reference sequence). Another study also made use of these data, one on T cells in Graves' hyperthyroidism and ophthalmopathy. According to that study: The HTBI primer set was used in a first-round RT-PCR of the TCR CDR3.

The material was peripheral blood mononuclear cells (PBMCs), obtained at new diagnosis, from a patient treated with antithyroid drugs. This clonotype originated in a woman younger than 30 with Graves disease. The chain couples TRBV20-1 to TRBJ2-1; 11 bases match TRBD1. This CDR3 is CSASWTGGVGEQFF. In DNA form, the CDR3 reads TGCAGTGCTAGCTGGACAGGGGGCGTCGGGGAGCAGTTCTTC.